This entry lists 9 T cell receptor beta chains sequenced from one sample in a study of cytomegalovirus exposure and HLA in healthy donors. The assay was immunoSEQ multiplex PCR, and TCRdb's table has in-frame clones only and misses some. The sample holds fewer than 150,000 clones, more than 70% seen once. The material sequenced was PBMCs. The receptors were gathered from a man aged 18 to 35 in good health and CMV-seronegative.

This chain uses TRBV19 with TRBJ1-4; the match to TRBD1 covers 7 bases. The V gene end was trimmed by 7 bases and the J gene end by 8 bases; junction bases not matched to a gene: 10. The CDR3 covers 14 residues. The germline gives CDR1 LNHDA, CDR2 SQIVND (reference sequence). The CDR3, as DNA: TGTGCCAGTATTAAAGGGGGCCCCGGGGAAAAACTGTTTTTT. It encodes CASIKGGPGEKLFF.

In DNA, the CDR3 is TGTGCCAGCAGCGCCCCAGGGGGCAAATCGTGGGAGCAGTACTTC. Its translation is CASSAPGGKSWEQYF. The chain carries TRBV7-9 and TRBJ2-7; 8 positions match TRBD1. With 5 bases clipped from V and 7 bases from J, the junction kept 13 bases outside the gene matches. The germline gives CDR1 SEHNR, CDR2 FQNEAQ (reference sequence). The CDR3 is 15 residues long.

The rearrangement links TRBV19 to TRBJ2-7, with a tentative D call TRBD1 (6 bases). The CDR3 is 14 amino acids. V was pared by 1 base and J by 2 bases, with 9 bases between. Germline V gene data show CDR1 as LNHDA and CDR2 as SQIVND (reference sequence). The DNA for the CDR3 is TGTGCCAGTAGTATAGGCCCAGGGGCCTACGAGCAGTACTTC. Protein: CASSIGPGAYEQYF.

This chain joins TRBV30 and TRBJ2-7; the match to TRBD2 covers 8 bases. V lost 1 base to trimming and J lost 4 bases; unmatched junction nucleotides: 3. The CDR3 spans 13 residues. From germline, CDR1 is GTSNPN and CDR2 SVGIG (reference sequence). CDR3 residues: CAWSGGGPYEQYF. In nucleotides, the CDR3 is TGTGCCTGGAGTGGCGGGGGGCCATACGAGCAGTACTTC.

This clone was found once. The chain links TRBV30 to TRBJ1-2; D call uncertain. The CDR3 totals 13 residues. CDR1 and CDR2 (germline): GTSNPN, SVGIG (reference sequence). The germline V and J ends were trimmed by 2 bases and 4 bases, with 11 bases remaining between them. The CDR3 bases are TGTGCCTGGAGTCCTCTAGGATTCTATGGCTACACCTTC. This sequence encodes CAWSPLGFYGYTF. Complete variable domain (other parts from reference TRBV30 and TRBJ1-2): SQTIHQWPATLVQPVGSPLSLECTVEGTSNPNLYWYRQAAGRGLQLLFYSVGIGQISSEVPQNLSASRPQDRQFILSSKKLLLSDSGFYLCAWSPLGFYGYTFGSGTRLTVV.

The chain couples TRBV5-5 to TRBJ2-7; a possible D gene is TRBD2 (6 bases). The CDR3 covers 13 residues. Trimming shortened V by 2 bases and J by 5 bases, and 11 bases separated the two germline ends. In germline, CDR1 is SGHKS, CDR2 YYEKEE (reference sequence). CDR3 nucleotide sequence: TGTGCCAGCAGCTTTGGGGAGGAAAACGAGCAGTACTTC. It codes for CASSFGEENEQYF.

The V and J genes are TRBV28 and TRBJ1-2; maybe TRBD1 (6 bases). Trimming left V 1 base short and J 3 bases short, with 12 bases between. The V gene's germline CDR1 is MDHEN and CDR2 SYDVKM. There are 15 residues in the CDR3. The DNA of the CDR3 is TGTGCCAGCAGTTTATTTGGGGGCCCGGACTATGGCTACACCTTC. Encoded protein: CASSLFGGPDYGYTF.

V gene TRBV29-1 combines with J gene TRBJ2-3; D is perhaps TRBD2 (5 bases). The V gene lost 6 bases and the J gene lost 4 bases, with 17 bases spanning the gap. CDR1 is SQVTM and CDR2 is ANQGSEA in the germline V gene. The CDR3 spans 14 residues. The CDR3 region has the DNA TGCAGCGTCCACCTGGGAGAACGCGCAGATACGCAGTATTTT. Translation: CSVHLGERADTQYF.

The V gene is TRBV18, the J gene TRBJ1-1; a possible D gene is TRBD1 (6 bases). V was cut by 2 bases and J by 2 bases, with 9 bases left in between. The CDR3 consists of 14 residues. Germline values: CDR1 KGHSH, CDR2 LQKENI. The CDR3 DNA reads TGTGCCAGCTCACCAAAACAGGGTAACACTGAAGCTTTCTTT. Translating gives CASSPKQGNTEAFF.